A single sample gave rise to the 28 T cell receptor beta chains below, sequenced in a study of T cell repertoires in cytomegalovirus infection (dated by TCRdb to about 2019). These TCRs' antigens remain unknown. Instrument used: Illumina HiSeq 1500. TCRdb handled the public reads itself, with Q25 trimming in fastp and clone calling in MiXCR, and kept productive beta chains. When rows share a CDR3 protein, they turn into one entry using the most common DNA and genes. Present in this sample are 200,000 to 250,000 distinct CDR3 sequences, about 38% of which were seen just once. The ten largest account for roughly three fifths of the sample. Sample treatment or condition, as interpreted from the label and publication: in vitro stimulation with specific CMV peptide epitopes to enrich CMV-specific T cells. This specimen consisted of CD8+ T cells from cultured PBMCs, obtained from culture after CMV antigen stimulation. The receptors derive from a human donor in good health (CMV status not recorded). Some clones in this sample may be carry-over from other donors' samples.

The gene calls are TRBV6-1 and TRBJ1-5; 9 bases map to TRBD1. In germline, CDR1 is MNHNS, CDR2 SASEGT. Trimming at V came to 6 bases and at J to 4 bases, leaving 7 bases not matched to a gene. This CDR3 is built from 15 residues. The CDR3 region is CASRTPTGGNQPQHF. The CDR3 coding sequence is TGTGCCAGCAGAACCCCGACAGGGGGAAATCAGCCCCAGCATTTT.

This clonotype has more than one count but fewer than ten. The chain has TRBV19 and TRBJ1-6, with D hard to call. V was trimmed by 3 bases and J by 1 base, leaving 10 bases between them. This CDR3 spans 16 amino acids. Germline values: CDR1 LNHDA, CDR2 SQIVND (reference sequence). The CDR3: CASSMRVLSYNSPLHF. CDR3 in DNA: TGTGCCAGTAGTATGAGGGTATTGTCCTATAATTCACCCCTCCACTTT.

The chain uses TRBV5-6 and TRBJ1-1; tentatively, D is TRBD1 (6 bases). V was pared by 4 bases and J by 4 bases, with 8 bases between. This CDR3 region has 12 residues. The V gene's germline CDR1 is SGHDT and CDR2 YYEEEE. CDR3 in DNA: TGTGCCAGCAGCACACAGGGCACTGAAGCTTTCTTT. It yields the protein CASSTQGTEAFF.

CDR3 coding DNA: TGTGCCAGTAGTATGAGTTCACGAACCTACGAGCAGTACTTC. Its translation is CASSMSSRTYEQYF. The chain is built from TRBV19 and TRBJ2-7; D not resolved. Germline values: CDR1 LNHDA, CDR2 SQIVND (reference sequence). The ends were cut back, 3 bases at V and 2 bases at J, with 11 bases in the middle. The CDR3 contains 14 residues.

The V and J genes are TRBV27 and TRBJ2-1, with TRBD2 matching 8 bases. After removal of 5 bases from V and 7 bases from J, the junction contained 10 bases not matched to a gene. From germline, CDR1 is MNHEY and CDR2 SMNVEV (reference sequence). The CDR3 loop spans 15 amino acids. The CDR3 DNA reads TGTGCCAGCAGTCCTCTCGGGGGGGGGGCAAATGAGCAGTTCTTC. It encodes CASSPLGGGANEQFF.

This clonotype was observed a handful of times. The CDR3: CASSARDRDTGELFF. The CDR3 DNA reads as TGTGCCAGCAGCGCTAGGGACCGAGACACCGGGGAGCTGTTTTTT. The chain employs TRBV7-6 and TRBJ2-2; D might be TRBD1 or TRBD2, each matching 5 bases. The CDR3 length is 15 residues. From germline, CDR1 is SGHVS and CDR2 FNYEAQ. Trimming stripped 5 bases from V and 3 bases from J, with 13 bases between.

This clonotype occurred a few times. This chain uses TRBV19 with TRBJ2-2; perhaps TRBD1 as D (5 bases). Germline assignment: CDR1 LNHDA and CDR2 SQIVND (reference sequence). Trimming took 8 bases from V and 5 from J, leaving 15 bases between them. The CDR3 has 14 residues. CDR3 sequence: CASVGEQFTGELFF. The CDR3 DNA sequence: TGTGCCAGTGTAGGGGAACAGTTTACCGGGGAGCTGTTTTTT.

The rearrangement links TRBV5-6 to TRBJ2-7, with D possibly matching TRBD1 (6 bases). This CDR3 is 15 amino acids long. CDR1 and CDR2 (germline): SGHDT, YYEEEE. Between the trimmed V and J ends, which lost 2 bases and 3 bases, there was a span of 15 bases. This chain's CDR3 is CASSLIEDSNYEQYF. For the CDR3, the DNA is TGTGCCAGCAGCTTAATCGAGGACAGCAACTACGAGCAGTACTTC. Full variable domain (missing parts from reference TRBV5-6 and TRBJ2-7): DAGVTQSPTHLIKTRGQQVTLRCSPKSGHDTVSWYQQALGQGPQFIFQYYEEEERQRGNFPDRFSGHQFPNYSSELNVNALLLGDSALYLCASSLIEDSNYEQYFGPGTRLTVT.

This clonotype has more than one count but fewer than ten. The chain combines TRBV12-3 or TRBV12-4 with TRBJ2-3; D may be TRBD2 (5 bases). This CDR3 is built from 15 residues. V was clipped by 6 bases and J by 5 bases, with 18 bases between them. CDR3 loop: CASSPARAPQDTQYF. The DNA for the CDR3 is TGTGCCAGCAGCCCCGCGCGGGCGCCCCAAGATACGCAGTATTTT.

This clonotype was seen ten or more times. The chain has TRBV12-3 or TRBV12-4 and TRBJ2-5, with 7 bases aligning to TRBD2. The CDR3 loop spans 16 amino acids. V lost 5 bases to trimming and J lost 4 bases; unmatched junction nucleotides: 13. CDR3 coding DNA: TGTGCCAGCAGTCCATGGACTAGAAAACCTCCAGAGACCCAGTACTTC. It encodes CASSPWTRKPPETQYF.

This clonotype was counted a few times. This sequence joins TRBV28 and TRBJ1-1, with D unclear. CDR1 is MDHEN, CDR2 SYDVKM, per germline. There are 13 residues in the CDR3. Trimming took 2 bases from V and 1 from J, leaving 5 bases between them. CDR3 nucleotide sequence: TGTGCCAGCAGTTTAAGACAGAACACTGAAGCTTTCTTT. Translated: CASSLRQNTEAFF.

This clonotype was observed many times. The chain joins TRBV7-2 to TRBJ2-3; 12 bases agree with TRBD2. Unmatched junction bases numbered 8, after V lost 1 base and J lost 0 bases. CDR1 and CDR2 from the germline V gene are SGHTA and FQGNSA. The CDR3 covers 19 residues. As DNA, the CDR3 is TGTGCCAGCAGCTTAGAACTAGCGGGAGGCCTCCCTAGCACAGATACGCAGTATTTT. Its translation: CASSLELAGGLPSTDTQYF.

The V call is TRBV7-9, the J call TRBJ2-1; 10 bases fit TRBD1. CDR1 SEHNR and CDR2 FQNEAQ come from the germline V gene (reference sequence). The CDR3 has 15 amino acids. The trim removed 1 base at V and 8 bases at J, leaving 5 bases unmatched. The DNA of the CDR3 is TGTGCCAGCAGCTTAGGACAGGGGGCGATCGATGAGCAGTTCTTC. It yields the protein CASSLGQGAIDEQFF. Full variable domain (outside the CDR3, taken from reference TRBV7-9 and TRBJ2-1): DTGVSQNPRHKITKRGQNVTFRCDPISEHNRLYWYRQTLGQGPEFLTYFQNEAQLEKSRLLSDRFSAERPKGSFSTLEIQRTEQGDSAMYLCASSLGQGAIDEQFFGPGTRLTVL.

This clonotype appeared a few times. The V call is TRBV12-3 or TRBV12-4, the J call TRBJ1-1; 7 bases map to TRBD1. The CDR3 length is 12 residues. J was trimmed by 10 bases and V by 1 base; bases with no gene match: 3. CDR3 DNA sequence: TGTGCCAGCAGTTTAGGACAGGGCTCAGCTTTCTTT. Translating it yields CASSLGQGSAFF.

As for this clonotype: The junction differs from germline at one of its ends, possibly a read error. The CDR3 here is CASTPVRDTGELFF. The CDR3 bases are TGTGCCAGCACCCCAGTGCGGGACACCGGGGAGCTGTTTTTT. The V gene is TRBV4-1, the J gene TRBJ2-2; TRBD2 is a possible D gene (5 bases). Germline-derived CDR1 and CDR2 are MGHRA and YSYEKL. The CDR3 is 14 residues long.

This clonotype appeared a few times. The chain couples TRBV5-6 to TRBJ1-2; D call uncertain. In germline, CDR1 is SGHDT, CDR2 YYEEEE. The CDR3 consists of 15 residues. Between the trimmed V and J ends, which lost 1 base and 0 bases, there was a span of 10 bases. The CDR3 loop is CASSLWAPSNYGYTF. The CDR3, as DNA: TGTGCCAGCAGCTTGTGGGCTCCCTCTAACTATGGCTACACCTTC.

This clonotype was seen just once. A much larger clonotype is one base distant, so this may be a read error. The V call is TRBV7-4, the J call TRBJ2-7; a possible D gene is TRBD1 (6 bases). The CDR3 extends over 14 amino acids. Germline V CDR1 and CDR2: SGHVT, SQSDAQ. The chain's CDR3 is CASSLADSWYEQNF. In DNA, the CDR3 is TGTGCCAGCAGCTTAGCGGACAGCTGGTACGAGCAGAACTTC.

This clonotype was seen a few times. This chain connects TRBV11-2 to TRBJ2-7; D is possibly TRBD2 (6 bases). Per germline, CDR1 SGHAT and CDR2 FQNNGV. The CDR3 is 15 amino acids. V was cut by 8 bases and J by 3 bases, with 20 bases left in between. The CDR3 region has the DNA TGTGCCAGCCTTCTCCGGGACTCTACGTTCTACGAGCAGTACTTC. Translating gives CASLLRDSTFYEQYF.

V gene TRBV28 combines with J gene TRBJ1-4; 7 nucleotides agree with TRBD1. CDR3 size: 17 residues. Trimming removed 6 bases from V and 7 bases from J; junction bases left unmatched: 17. Germline V gives CDR1 MDHEN, CDR2 SYDVKM. The CDR3 loop reads CASSFLPPTGTSEKLFF. CDR3 sequence (DNA): TGTGCCAGCAGCTTCCTACCTCCGACAGGGACGAGTGAAAAACTGTTTTTT.

The CDR3 spells CASSAPVSGELSSYNEQFF. The CDR3 DNA is TGTGCCAGCAGTGCGCCGGTGTCAGGGGAATTGAGCTCCTACAATGAGCAGTTCTTC. The V call is TRBV28, the J call TRBJ2-1, with D possibly TRBD1 on 6 matching bases. Germline lookup yields CDR1 MDHEN and CDR2 SYDVKM. The CDR3 runs to 19 residues. V was pared by 5 bases and J by 0 bases, with 23 bases between.

There are a few counts of this clonotype. This chain uses TRBV7-9 with TRBJ2-7; weak D call: TRBD2 (6 bases). This CDR3 region has 14 residues. Germline assignment: CDR1 SEHNR and CDR2 FQNEAQ (reference sequence). Deletions cut 3 bases from V and 5 bases from J, with 14 bases between. The CDR3 region is CASSFASREDEQYF. DNA for the CDR3: TGTGCCAGCAGCTTCGCATCCAGGGAGGACGAGCAGTACTTC.

This clonotype was detected ten times or more. The V call is TRBV7-6, the J call TRBJ2-7; D is uncertain. The CDR3 contains 14 residues. The germline V and J ends were trimmed by 4 bases and 5 bases, with 15 bases remaining between them. The V gene's germline CDR1 is SGHVS and CDR2 FNYEAQ. The CDR3 is CASSSDLNVDEQYF. CDR3 DNA sequence: TGTGCCAGCAGCTCAGACTTGAACGTGGACGAGCAGTACTTC.

The CDR3 DNA follows: TGTGCCAGCAGCTTAGGTCGAGCGGGAGGCCGGGGAAACATTCAGTACTTC. This sequence encodes CASSLGRAGGRGNIQYF. The chain joins TRBV7-6 to TRBJ2-4, with 9 bases that match TRBD2. Germline V gene data show CDR1 as SGHVS and CDR2 as FNYEAQ. J gave up 6 bases and V 1 base, and 10 bases lay outside the gene matches. The CDR3 runs to 17 residues.

The chain employs TRBV10-3 and TRBJ2-1; D might be TRBD2 (5 bases). Per the germline V gene, CDR1 is ENHRY and CDR2 is SYGVKD. Trimming took 7 bases from V and 7 from J, leaving 14 bases between them. This CDR3 has 13 amino acids. CDR3 in DNA: TGTGCCATCAAAGAGGGTAGAGCAAATGAGCAGTTCTTC. This translates into CAIKEGRANEQFF.

In this sample, this clonotype turned up a few times. DNA of the CDR3: TGTGCCAGCACCCCGGGAGGGCGGGGGGCCCACGAGCAGTACTTC. The encoded protein is CASTPGGRGAHEQYF. The chain carries TRBV7-8 and TRBJ2-7, with 8 positions matching TRBD2. V shed 7 bases, J shed 5 bases, and the junction held 13 bases outside the gene matches. The CDR3 runs 15 residues. CDR1 and CDR2 (germline): SGHVS, FQNEAQ.

J is TRBJ2-5 and V is TRBV5-6; D is unclear. The CDR3 is made up of 16 amino acids. The V gene lost 0 bases and the J gene lost 3 bases, with 15 bases spanning the gap. CDR1 is SGHDT, CDR2 YYEEEE, per germline. CDR3 residues: CASSLAVMRLEETQYF. Written as DNA, the CDR3 is TGTGCCAGCAGCTTGGCGGTCATGAGGTTGGAAGAGACCCAGTACTTC.

V and J are TRBV12-5 and TRBJ1-1; no reliable D call. Trimming shortened V by 6 bases and J by 8 bases, and 13 bases separated the two germline ends. The CDR3 runs 12 residues. Per germline, CDR1 LGHNT and CDR2 FRNRAP. The CDR3 region is CASGLGGPEAFF. DNA for the CDR3: TGTGCTAGTGGCCTGGGAGGACCCGAAGCTTTCTTT.

In its sample, this clonotype was seen a few times. The chain employs TRBV6-5 and TRBJ2-3, with D uncertain. V was pared by 4 bases and J by 4 bases, with 6 bases between. The CDR3 totals 12 residues. Germline V lookup: CDR1 MNHEY, CDR2 SVGAGI. CDR3 sequence reads: CASSSLADTQYF. DNA for the CDR3: TGTGCCAGCAGTTCACTTGCAGATACGCAGTATTTT.